This T cell receptor (beta chain) was identified in a study of cytomegalovirus exposure and HLA in healthy donors. This clone was found once. The antigen remains unidentified. The CDR3 length is 18 residues. The germline V gene has CDR1 SGHTS and CDR2 YDEGEE. Trimming pared 1 base from V and 2 bases from J, leaving 19 bases between. Study-wide points: In a later analysis, HLA-C alleles had the fewest associated TCRs, DRB1 alleles the most.

The PCR was carried out with 60 Vbeta primers and 13 Jbeta primers. Sequencing used immunoSEQ multiplex PCR; TCRdb keeps in-frame clones, though not all of them. This table has more than 150,000 clones, more than 70% appearing once. V gene TRBV5-8 combines with J gene TRBJ2-1, with D tentatively TRBD2 (6 bases). This sequence was found in a girl under 18 in good health and CMV-seropositive. Sequences were obtained from PBMCs. CDR3 residues: CASSLWGSSGWAYNEQFF. In DNA, the CDR3 is TGTGCCAGCAGCTTGTGGGGATCAAGCGGGTGGGCCTACAATGAGCAGTTCTTC.